The 11 T cell receptor beta chains below were found in one sample sequenced in a study of beta chain features in type 1 diabetes. Expressed TCRB transcripts got sequenced, as all isolated RNA was reverse transcribed. Here immunoSEQ multiplex PCR was the method, and the copy in TCRdb shows in-frame clones only, minus some. The sample gives around 250,000 clones, around 14% of which show up once; 0.026% is in the top ten. Material: naive CD4+ T cells from blood. These receptors originate from a woman in her forties in good health.

J is TRBJ1-1 and V is TRBV7-9, with D tentatively TRBD1 (6 bases). The CDR3 is made up of 15 amino acids. CDR1 is SEHNR, CDR2 FQNEAQ, per germline (reference sequence). V gave up 3 bases and J gave up 4 bases, with 15 bases separating them. CDR3 DNA sequence: TGTGCCAGCAGCTTGAGAAGGGGGGGCGGCACTGAAGCTTTCTTT. It codes for CASSLRRGGGTEAFF. Complete variable domain (other parts from reference TRBV7-9 and TRBJ1-1): DTGVSQNPRHKITKRGQNVTFRCDPISEHNRLYWYRQTLGQGPEFLTYFQNEAQLEKSRLLSDRFSAERPKGSFSTLEIQRTEQGDSAMYLCASSLRRGGGTEAFFGQGTRLTVV.

A word on this clone: No conserved phenylalanine or tryptophan ends this CDR3, so it is likely a read error. The DNA is omitted, as the CDR3 cannot be located on it reliably, and the CDR3 follows TCRdb's listing. This sequence joins TRBV5-4 and TRBJ2-7; the table's D call, TRBD1, has no DNA check behind it. The CDR3 contains 16 residues when both ends are counted. Germline V gene lookup returns CDR1 SGHNT and CDR2 YYREEE (reference sequence). The CDR3 loop is CASSPTPGTGPRAGSL.

The genes are TRBV11-3 and TRBJ1-3, with 8 bases aligning to TRBD1. The ends lost 5 bases at V and 5 bases at J; junction bases unmatched: 8. The CDR3 is 15 amino acids. Germline assignment: CDR1 SGHNT and CDR2 YENEEA. For the CDR3, the DNA is TGTGCCAGCAGCCCGACTGGACAGGGCCGAAACACCATATATTTT. Its protein is CASSPTGQGRNTIYF.

V gene TRBV18 combines with J gene TRBJ1-1; D is unclear. The CDR3 is 16 amino acids. Trimming cost V 0 bases and J 1 base, with 12 bases left between them. Germline V CDR1 and CDR2: KGHSH, LQKENI. CDR3 sequence reads: CASSPPSGAGNTEAFF. CDR3 nucleotide sequence: TGTGCCAGCTCACCACCTAGCGGAGCCGGGAACACTGAAGCTTTCTTT.

The rearrangement joins TRBV7-9 to TRBJ2-1; 9 positions agree with TRBD2. CDR3 length: 14 amino acids. In germline, CDR1 is SEHNR, CDR2 FQNEAQ (reference sequence). Trimming took 5 bases from V and 10 from J; bases not matched to a gene: 9. The CDR3 DNA is TGTGCCAGCAGCAAGGCGGGGGGGCCGGGCGAGCAGTTCTTC. Amino acids: CASSKAGGPGEQFF. Filled out from reference TRBV7-9 and TRBJ2-1, the complete variable domain reads DTGVSQNPRHKITKRGQNVTFRCDPISEHNRLYWYRQTLGQGPEFLTYFQNEAQLEKSRLLSDRFSAERPKGSFSTLEIQRTEQGDSAMYLCASSKAGGPGEQFFGPGTRLTVL.

This clone was seen a few times. The chain is built from TRBV15 and TRBJ2-6; 7 positions agree with TRBD1. The CDR3 is made up of 19 amino acids. Germline V gene data show CDR1 as LNHNV and CDR2 as YYDKDF (reference sequence). With 3 bases clipped from V and 0 bases from J, the junction kept 11 bases outside the gene matches. CDR3 sequence reads: CATSSTLGQASSGANVLTF. CDR3 DNA sequence: TGTGCCACCAGCAGTACCTTAGGACAGGCCAGCTCTGGGGCCAACGTCCTGACTTTC.

V and J are TRBV19 and TRBJ2-3; a possible D gene is TRBD2 (6 bases). Germline-derived CDR1 and CDR2 are LNHDA and SQIVND (reference sequence). The CDR3 extends over 16 amino acids. Trimming cost V 2 bases and J 2 bases, with 14 bases left between them. The DNA for the CDR3 is TGTGCCAGTAGTATAAAACTAGCCCGGACCACAGATACGCAGTATTTT. It yields the protein CASSIKLARTTDTQYF.

The chain combines TRBV11-2 with TRBJ2-4; weak D call: TRBD1 (5 bases). Germline loops: CDR1 SGHAT, CDR2 FQNNGV. Trimming cost V 4 bases and J 9 bases, with 16 bases left between them. The CDR3 length is 14 residues. The DNA of the CDR3 is TGTGCCAGCAGCTCCGCGACAGCGTATAGCATTCAGTACTTC. Protein product: CASSSATAYSIQYF.

This chain uses TRBV5-6 with TRBJ2-3; 11 positions match TRBD2. Germline assignment: CDR1 SGHDT and CDR2 YYEEEE. The CDR3 consists of 16 residues. V lost 3 bases to trimming and J lost 4 bases; unmatched junction nucleotides: 7. CDR3 sequence (DNA): TGTGCCAGCAGCTGGGTAGCGGGGGGGTATCCAGATACGCAGTATTTT. Encoded protein: CASSWVAGGYPDTQYF.

This clone was observed a handful of times. The J gene is TRBJ2-7, the V gene TRBV10-3, with a tentative D call TRBD1 (5 bases). Trimming removed 6 bases from V and 0 bases from J, with 12 bases in between. This CDR3 has 14 amino acids. Germline V gene lookup returns CDR1 ENHRY and CDR2 SYGVKD. The CDR3 reads CAISRTRSSYEQYF. The CDR3 region has the DNA TGTGCCATCAGCCGGACAAGGAGCTCCTACGAGCAGTACTTC.

The table lists this clone with many counts. This chain links TRBV14 with TRBJ2-1; the match to TRBD2 covers 7 bases. This CDR3 is 14 amino acids long. Trimming at V came to 4 bases and at J to 9 bases, leaving 9 bases not matched to a gene. Germline V gene sequence: CDR1 SGHDN, CDR2 FVKESK. The CDR3 loop reads CASSLKAVAGEQFF. DNA for the CDR3: TGTGCCAGCAGCCTGAAGGCAGTAGCGGGTGAGCAGTTCTTC.